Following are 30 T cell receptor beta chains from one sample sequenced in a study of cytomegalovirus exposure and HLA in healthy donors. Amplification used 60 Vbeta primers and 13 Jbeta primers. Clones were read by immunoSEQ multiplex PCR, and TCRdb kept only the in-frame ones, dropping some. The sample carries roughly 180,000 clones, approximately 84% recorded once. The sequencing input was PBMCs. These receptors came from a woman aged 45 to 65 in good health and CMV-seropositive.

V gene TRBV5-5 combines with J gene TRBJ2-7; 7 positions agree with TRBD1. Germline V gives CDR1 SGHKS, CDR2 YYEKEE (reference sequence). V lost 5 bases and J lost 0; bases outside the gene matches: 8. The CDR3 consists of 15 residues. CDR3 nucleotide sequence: TGTGCCAGCAGTTTCCGGGACAGTCACTCCTACGAGCAGTACTTC. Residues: CASSFRDSHSYEQYF.

The CDR3 here is CASSPPGQGDEKLFF. CDR3 nucleotide sequence: TGTGCCAGCTCACCCCCCGGACAGGGCGATGAAAAACTGTTTTTT. V and J are TRBV18 and TRBJ1-4; 8 nucleotides align to TRBD1. The CDR3 is 15 amino acids. Germline lookup yields CDR1 KGHSH and CDR2 LQKENI. J lost 6 bases, V lost 3 bases, and 6 bases had no gene match.

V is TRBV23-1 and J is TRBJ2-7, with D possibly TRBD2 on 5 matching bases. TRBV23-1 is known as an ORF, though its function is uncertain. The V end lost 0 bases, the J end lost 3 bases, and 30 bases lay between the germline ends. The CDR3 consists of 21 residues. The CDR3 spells CASSQSLVDYPPASGSYEQYF. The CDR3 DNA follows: TGCGCCAGCAGTCAATCTTTAGTCGACTATCCCCCGGCCTCTGGCAGCTACGAGCAGTACTTC.

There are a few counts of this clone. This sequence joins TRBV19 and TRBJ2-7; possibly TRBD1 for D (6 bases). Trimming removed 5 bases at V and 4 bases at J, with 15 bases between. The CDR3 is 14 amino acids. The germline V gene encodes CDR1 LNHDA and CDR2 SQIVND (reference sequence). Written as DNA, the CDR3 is TGTGCCAGTAGTCGAGGACAGAGGATTTACGAGCAGTACTTC. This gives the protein CASSRGQRIYEQYF.

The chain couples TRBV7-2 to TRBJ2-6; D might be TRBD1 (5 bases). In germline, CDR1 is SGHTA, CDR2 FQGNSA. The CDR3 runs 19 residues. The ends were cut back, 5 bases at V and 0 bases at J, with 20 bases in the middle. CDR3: CASSPTRTPWSSGANVLTF. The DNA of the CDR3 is TGTGCCAGCAGCCCCACGAGGACACCATGGAGCTCTGGGGCCAACGTCCTGACTTTC.

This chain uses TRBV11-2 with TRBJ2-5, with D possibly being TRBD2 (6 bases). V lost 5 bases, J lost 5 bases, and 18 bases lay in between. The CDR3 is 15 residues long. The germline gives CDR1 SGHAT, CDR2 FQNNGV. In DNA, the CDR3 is TGTGCCAGCAGCCTAGGGGCCGGGGGAAAGGAGACCCAGTACTTC. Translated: CASSLGAGGKETQYF.

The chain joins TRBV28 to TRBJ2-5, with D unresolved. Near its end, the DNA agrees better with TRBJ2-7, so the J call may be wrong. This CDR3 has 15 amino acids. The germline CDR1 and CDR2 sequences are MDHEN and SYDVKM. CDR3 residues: CASSTTPRVPYEQYF. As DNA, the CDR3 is TGTGCCAGCTCAACGACTCCTCGCGTGCCCTACGAGCAGTACTTC.

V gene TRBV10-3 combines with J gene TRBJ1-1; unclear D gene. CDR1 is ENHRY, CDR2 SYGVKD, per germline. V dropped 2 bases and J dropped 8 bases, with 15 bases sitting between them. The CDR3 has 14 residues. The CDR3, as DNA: TGTGCCATCAGTGAGGCCCCTGAGAGCGGAGAAGCTTTCTTT. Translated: CAISEAPESGEAFF.

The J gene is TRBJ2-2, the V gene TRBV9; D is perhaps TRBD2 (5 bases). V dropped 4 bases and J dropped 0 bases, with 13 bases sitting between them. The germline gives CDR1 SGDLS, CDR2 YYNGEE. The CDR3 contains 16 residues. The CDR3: CASSRSGVANTGELFF. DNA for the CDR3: TGTGCCAGCAGCCGGAGCGGAGTGGCGAACACCGGGGAGCTGTTTTTT.

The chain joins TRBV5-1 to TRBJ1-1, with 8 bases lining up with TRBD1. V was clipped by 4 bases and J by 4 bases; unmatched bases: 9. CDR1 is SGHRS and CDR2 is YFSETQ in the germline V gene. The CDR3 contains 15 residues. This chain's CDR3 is CASSAWTGRATEAFF. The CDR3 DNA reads TGCGCCAGCAGCGCCTGGACAGGGCGAGCCACTGAAGCTTTCTTT.

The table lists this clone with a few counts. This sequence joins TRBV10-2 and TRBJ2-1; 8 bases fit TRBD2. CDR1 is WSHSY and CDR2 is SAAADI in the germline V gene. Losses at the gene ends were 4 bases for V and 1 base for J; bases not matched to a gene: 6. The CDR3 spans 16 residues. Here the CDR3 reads CASSVVAGSSYNEQFF. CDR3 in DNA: TGCGCCAGCAGTGTGGTAGCGGGGTCATCCTACAATGAGCAGTTCTTC.

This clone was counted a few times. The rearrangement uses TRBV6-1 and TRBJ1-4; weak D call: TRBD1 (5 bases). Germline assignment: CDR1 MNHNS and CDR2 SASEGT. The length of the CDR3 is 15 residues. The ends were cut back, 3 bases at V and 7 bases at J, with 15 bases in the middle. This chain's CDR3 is CASSDGRDGGEKLFF. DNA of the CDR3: TGTGCCAGCAGTGATGGGAGGGATGGGGGTGAAAAACTGTTTTTT.

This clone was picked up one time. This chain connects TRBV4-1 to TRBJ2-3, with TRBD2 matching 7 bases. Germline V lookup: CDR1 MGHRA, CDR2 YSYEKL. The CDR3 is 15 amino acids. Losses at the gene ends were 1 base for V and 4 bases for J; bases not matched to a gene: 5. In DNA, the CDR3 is TGCGCCAGCAGCCAAGTCCTAGCGGCCCCAGATACGCAGTATTTT. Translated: CASSQVLAAPDTQYF.

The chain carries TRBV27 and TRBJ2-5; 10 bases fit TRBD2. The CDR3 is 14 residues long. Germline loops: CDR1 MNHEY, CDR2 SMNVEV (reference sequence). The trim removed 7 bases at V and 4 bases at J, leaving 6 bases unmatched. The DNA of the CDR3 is TGTGCCAGCAATCCGAGCGGGAGGGCAGAGACCCAGTACTTC. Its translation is CASNPSGRAETQYF.

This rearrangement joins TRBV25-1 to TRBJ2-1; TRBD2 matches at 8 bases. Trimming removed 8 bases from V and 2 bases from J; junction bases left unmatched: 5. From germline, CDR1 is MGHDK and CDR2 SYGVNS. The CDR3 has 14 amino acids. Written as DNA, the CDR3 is TGTGCCAGCTCTCGGGAGGGCCCCTACAATGAGCAGTTCTTC. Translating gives CASSREGPYNEQFF.

DNA of the CDR3: TGTGCCAGCAGCCGAGGGGGGACCCGGCGGGGGAGCACAGATACGCAGTATTTT. The encoded protein is CASSRGGTRRGSTDTQYF. The chain is built from TRBV5-4 and TRBJ2-3, with D possibly matching TRBD2 (7 bases). The ends were cut back, 4 bases at V and 0 bases at J, with 21 bases in the middle. The germline V gene has CDR1 SGHNT and CDR2 YYREEE (reference sequence). The CDR3 covers 18 residues.

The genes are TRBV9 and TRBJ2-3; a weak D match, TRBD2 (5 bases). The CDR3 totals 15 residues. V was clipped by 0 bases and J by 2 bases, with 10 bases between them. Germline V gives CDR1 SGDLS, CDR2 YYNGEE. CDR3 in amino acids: CASSVALAYTDTQYF. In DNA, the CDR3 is TGTGCCAGCAGCGTAGCTCTAGCCTACACAGATACGCAGTATTTT.

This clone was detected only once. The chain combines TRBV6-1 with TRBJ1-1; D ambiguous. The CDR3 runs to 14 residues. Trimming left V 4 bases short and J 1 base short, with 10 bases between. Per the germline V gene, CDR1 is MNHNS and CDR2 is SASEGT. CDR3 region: CASSARSGNTEAFF. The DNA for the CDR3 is TGTGCCAGCAGTGCTCGCTCCGGGAACACTGAAGCTTTCTTT.

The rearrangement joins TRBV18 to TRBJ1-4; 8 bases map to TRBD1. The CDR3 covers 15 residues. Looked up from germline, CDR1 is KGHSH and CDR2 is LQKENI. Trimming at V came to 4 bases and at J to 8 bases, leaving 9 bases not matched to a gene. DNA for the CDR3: TGTGCCAGCTCACAGCCAGGGGGCCGAGGCGAAAAACTGTTTTTT. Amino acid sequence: CASSQPGGRGEKLFF.

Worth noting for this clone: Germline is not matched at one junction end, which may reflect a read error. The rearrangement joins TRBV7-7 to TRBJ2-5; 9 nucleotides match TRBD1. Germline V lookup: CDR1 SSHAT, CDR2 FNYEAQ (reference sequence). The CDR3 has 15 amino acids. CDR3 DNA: TGTGCTAGCAGCCTATCCGGGACAGGGCTCGAGACCCAGTACTTC. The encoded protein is CASSLSGTGLETQYF.

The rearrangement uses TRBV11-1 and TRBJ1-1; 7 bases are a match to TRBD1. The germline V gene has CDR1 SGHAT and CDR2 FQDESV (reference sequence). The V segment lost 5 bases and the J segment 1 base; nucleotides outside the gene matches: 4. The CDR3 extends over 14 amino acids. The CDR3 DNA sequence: TGTGCCAGCAGCGCGGACAGGACGAACACTGAAGCTTTCTTT. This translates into CASSADRTNTEAFF.

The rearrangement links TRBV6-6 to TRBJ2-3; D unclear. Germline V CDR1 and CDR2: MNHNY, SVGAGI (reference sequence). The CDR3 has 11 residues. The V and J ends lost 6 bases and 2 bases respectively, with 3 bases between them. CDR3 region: CASSITDTQYF. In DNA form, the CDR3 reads TGTGCCAGCAGCATCACAGATACGCAGTATTTT.

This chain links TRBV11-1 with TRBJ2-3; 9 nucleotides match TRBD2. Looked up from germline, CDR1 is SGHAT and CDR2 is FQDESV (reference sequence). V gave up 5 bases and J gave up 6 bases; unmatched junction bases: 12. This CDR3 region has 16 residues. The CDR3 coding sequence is TGTGCCAGCAGCACCTCCCTTGGGACTAGCAAGGATACGCAGTATTTT. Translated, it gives CASSTSLGTSKDTQYF.

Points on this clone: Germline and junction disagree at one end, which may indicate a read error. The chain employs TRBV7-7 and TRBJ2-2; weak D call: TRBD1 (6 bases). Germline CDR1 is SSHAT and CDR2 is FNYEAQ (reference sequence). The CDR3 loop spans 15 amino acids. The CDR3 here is CASSLEGVSTGELFF. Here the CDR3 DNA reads TGTGCTAGCAGCTTAGAGGGGGTCAGCACCGGGGAGCTGTTTTTT.

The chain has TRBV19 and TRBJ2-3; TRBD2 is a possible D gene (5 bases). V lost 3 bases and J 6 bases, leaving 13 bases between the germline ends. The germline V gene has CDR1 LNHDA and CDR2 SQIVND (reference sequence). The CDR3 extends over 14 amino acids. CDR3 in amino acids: CASSIRASRDTQYF. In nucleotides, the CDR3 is TGTGCCAGTAGTATTAGAGCTAGCAGGGATACGCAGTATTTT.

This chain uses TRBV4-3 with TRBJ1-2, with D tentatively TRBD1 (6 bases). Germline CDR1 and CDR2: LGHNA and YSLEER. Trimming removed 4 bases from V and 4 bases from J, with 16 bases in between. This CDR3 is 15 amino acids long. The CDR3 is CASSPREGVGYGYTF. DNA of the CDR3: TGCGCCAGCAGCCCCCGGGAGGGGGTAGGCTATGGCTACACCTTC.

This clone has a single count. Here the CDR3 DNA reads TGCAGCGTACTCGGGACTAGCGGGATAGATACGCAGTATTTT. Protein sequence: CSVLGTSGIDTQYF. This chain uses TRBV29-1 with TRBJ2-3; 13 positions agree with TRBD2. Trimming removed 6 bases from V and 5 bases from J; junction bases left unmatched: 5. This CDR3 is 14 amino acids long. Germline CDR1 and CDR2: SQVTM and ANQGSEA.

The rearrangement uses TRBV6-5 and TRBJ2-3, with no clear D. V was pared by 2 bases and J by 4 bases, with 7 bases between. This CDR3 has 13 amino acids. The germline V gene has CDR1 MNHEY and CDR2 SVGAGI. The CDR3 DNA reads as TGTGCCAGCAGTTACACCCGAGCAGATACGCAGTATTTT. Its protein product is CASSYTRADTQYF.

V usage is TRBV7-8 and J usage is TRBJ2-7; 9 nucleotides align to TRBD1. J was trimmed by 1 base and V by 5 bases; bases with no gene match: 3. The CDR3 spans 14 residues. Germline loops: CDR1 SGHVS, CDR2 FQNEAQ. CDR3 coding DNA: TGTGCCAGCAGCCCCGGGACAGGGTCCTACGAGCAGTACTTC. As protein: CASSPGTGSYEQYF.

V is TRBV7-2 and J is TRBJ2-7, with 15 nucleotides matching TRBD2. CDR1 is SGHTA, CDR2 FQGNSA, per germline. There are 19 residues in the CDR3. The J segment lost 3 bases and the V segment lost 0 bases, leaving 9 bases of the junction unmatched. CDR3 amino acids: CASSLAGTSGGHGYYEQYF. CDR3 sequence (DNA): TGTGCCAGCAGCTTAGCAGGGACTAGCGGGGGGCATGGCTACTACGAGCAGTACTTC. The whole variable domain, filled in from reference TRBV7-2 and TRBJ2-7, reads GAGVSQSPSNKVTEKGKDVELRCDPISGHTALYWYRQSLGQGLEFLIYFQGNSAPDKSGLPSDRFSAERTGGSVSTLTIQRTQQEDSAVYLCASSLAGTSGGHGYYEQYFGPGTRLTVT.